A single sample is the source of the 25 T cell receptor beta chains below, sequenced in a study of response to subunit inactivated influenza vaccine. TCRdb re-analysed the RT-PCR reads in MiXCR, keeping a single row per CDR3 protein. The sample shows approximately 700,000 distinct CDR3 sequences, approximately 14% of them seen only once. Sequencing used PBMCs from blood, obtained 11 to 12 days after vaccination. All receptors come from a man over 45 who received an inactivated influenza vaccine.

This chain connects TRBV6-5 to TRBJ1-5; possibly TRBD1 for D (5 bases). V was clipped by 0 bases and J by 2 bases, with 8 bases between them. This CDR3 has 15 residues. Germline CDR1 and CDR2: MNHEY and SVGAGI. The CDR3 DNA follows: TGTGCCAGCAGTTACTCGGCCAGGGGCAATCAGCCCCAGCATTTT. It translates to CASSYSARGNQPQHF.

J is TRBJ2-3 and V is TRBV6-1; D is tentatively TRBD1 or TRBD2 (5 bases each). The CDR3 is 16 residues long. V lost 6 bases and J lost 3, with 19 bases in between. Looked up from germline, CDR1 is MNHNS and CDR2 is SASEGT. The CDR3 is CASRWDGVGGTDTQYF. The CDR3 nucleotides read TGTGCCAGCAGGTGGGACGGGGTTGGCGGAACAGATACGCAGTATTTT.

This clonotype showed up just a few times. V gene TRBV6-1 combines with J gene TRBJ2-7; 7 nucleotides agree with TRBD1. J lost 2 bases, V lost 7 bases, and 8 bases had no gene match. Germline V lookup: CDR1 MNHNS, CDR2 SASEGT. This CDR3 comprises 14 residues. The CDR3 here is CASTQGQGAYEQYF. Here the CDR3 DNA reads TGTGCCAGCACCCAGGGGCAGGGGGCCTACGAGCAGTACTTC.

In its sample, this clonotype was seen many times. The chain has TRBV29-1 and TRBJ2-2; 10 bases map to TRBD1. CDR3 length: 14 residues. Germline CDR1 SQVTM, CDR2 ANQGSEA. The V gene end was trimmed by 7 bases and the J gene end by 7 bases; junction bases not matched to a gene: 9. DNA for the CDR3: TGCAGCGGATATGACAGGGGGCAAGGCGGGGAGCTGTTTTTT. Translation: CSGYDRGQGGELFF.

The table lists this clonotype with a few counts. The V gene is TRBV20-1, the J gene TRBJ2-5; D may correspond to TRBD1 or TRBD2 (6 bases each). From germline, CDR1 is DFQATT and CDR2 SNEGSKA (reference sequence). CDR3 size: 14 residues. Trimming left V 1 base short and J 5 bases short, with 14 bases between. The CDR3 DNA reads TGCAGTGCTAGAGTCCTTGGGGGGCAGGAGACCCAGTACTTC. This gives the protein CSARVLGGQETQYF.

The chain is built from TRBV6-1 and TRBJ1-2, with D maybe TRBD1 (6 bases). In germline, CDR1 is MNHNS, CDR2 SASEGT. The V gene lost 6 bases and the J gene lost 2 bases, with 16 bases spanning the gap. This CDR3 comprises 15 residues. The CDR3 here is CASRPRQEVNYGYTF. In nucleotides, the CDR3 is TGTGCCAGCAGGCCCCGACAGGAGGTCAACTATGGCTACACCTTC.

In this sample, this clonotype turned up once. The CDR3 nucleotides are TGTGCCAGCAGCCGCATGGGGGATCGGGCTTTCTTT. Its protein product is CASSRMGDRAFF. V gene TRBV7-9 combines with J gene TRBJ1-1; D is perhaps TRBD1 (5 bases). Deletions cut 5 bases from V and 11 bases from J, with 15 bases between. The CDR3 extends over 12 amino acids. Germline CDR1 SEHNR, CDR2 FQNEAQ (reference sequence).

In this sample, this clonotype turned up a few times. The genes are TRBV28 and TRBJ1-5, with 8 bases lining up with TRBD1. The length of the CDR3 is 15 residues. V lost 6 bases and J lost 4; bases outside the gene matches: 8. CDR1 MDHEN and CDR2 SYDVKM come from the germline V gene. CDR3 DNA: TGTGCCAGCAGCGCTTGGGACAGGCTTAATCAGCCCCAGCATTTT. Translation: CASSAWDRLNQPQHF.

This chain uses TRBV20-1 with TRBJ2-3; no reliable D call. Germline V gene lookup returns CDR1 DFQATT and CDR2 SNEGSKA (reference sequence). The CDR3 has 13 residues. V gave up 1 base and J gave up 2 bases, with 7 bases separating them. The CDR3 loop is CSARGGPTDTQYF. The CDR3 DNA is TGCAGTGCTAGAGGCGGCCCCACAGATACGCAGTATTTT.

This clonotype was detected a few times. The genes are TRBV23-1 and TRBJ1-5; D unclear. TRBV23-1 is classed as an ORF, of uncertain function. There are 15 residues in the CDR3. Trimming pared 1 base from V and 0 bases from J, leaving 7 bases between. DNA for the CDR3: TGCGCCAGCAGTCAATTCAAAAATAGCAATCAGCCCCAGCATTTT. Translation gives CASSQFKNSNQPQHF.

In its sample, this clonotype was seen many times. The chain recombines TRBV20-1 with TRBJ2-3; 7 bases align to TRBD2. This CDR3 comprises 14 residues. CDR1 DFQATT and CDR2 SNEGSKA come from the germline V gene (reference sequence). Unmatched junction bases numbered 2, after V lost 1 base and J lost 1 base. CDR3 nucleotides: TGCAGTGCTAGAGTAAGCGGGGGCACAGATACGCAGTATTTT. Protein product: CSARVSGGTDTQYF.

The sample holds a few counts of this clonotype. The V gene is TRBV7-2, the J gene TRBJ2-7; D is uncertain. The CDR3 is 14 amino acids. V was clipped by 5 bases and J by 2 bases, with 13 bases between them. The germline gives CDR1 SGHTA, CDR2 FQGNSA. CDR3 region: CASSKARYTYEQYF. CDR3 coding DNA: TGTGCCAGCAGCAAAGCTCGGTACACCTACGAGCAGTACTTC.

J is TRBJ2-5 and V is TRBV18; D gene unclear. V lost 3 bases and J lost 8, with 10 bases in between. Germline CDR1 is KGHSH and CDR2 is LQKENI. The CDR3 extends over 12 amino acids. CDR3 residues: CASSPPWETQYF. For the CDR3, the DNA is TGTGCCAGCTCACCGCCTTGGGAAACCCAGTACTTC. The whole variable domain, filled in from reference TRBV18 and TRBJ2-5, reads NAGVMQNPRHLVRRRGQEARLRCSPMKGHSHVYWYRQLPEEGLKFMVYLQKENIIDESGMPKERFSAEFPKEGPSILRIQQVVRGDSAAYFCASSPPWETQYFGPGTRLLVL.

The V gene is TRBV21-1, the J gene TRBJ2-7; the table's D call, TRBD2, has no DNA check behind it. TRBV21-1 is a documented pseudogene. The CDR3 sequence is 12 residues long. CDR3 DNA: TGTGCCAACCCTCAGGTCACCTACGAGCAGTACTTC. Its translation: CANPQVTYEQYF.

V and J are TRBV9 and TRBJ2-1; 8 nucleotides align to TRBD2. CDR3 length: 14 amino acids. Germline V gene sequence: CDR1 SGDLS, CDR2 YYNGEE. With V trimmed by 2 bases and J by 5 bases, 3 bases remained unmatched. The DNA for the CDR3 is TGTGCCAGCAGCGTGACTAGCGACAACAATGAGCAGTTCTTC. Its translation: CASSVTSDNNEQFF.

The genes are TRBV9 and TRBJ1-1; TRBD1 is a possible D gene (5 bases). V was clipped by 3 bases and J by 5 bases, with 11 bases between them. Germline V gene lookup returns CDR1 SGDLS and CDR2 YYNGEE. CDR3 size: 13 residues. For the CDR3, the DNA is TGTGCCAGCAGCGACCAACCAGGGACTGAAGCTTTCTTT. Its translation is CASSDQPGTEAFF.

Turning to this clonotype: Mismatch with germline at one junction end may stem from a read error. The chain has TRBV15 and TRBJ2-3, with D possibly matching TRBD2 (5 bases). Germline lookup yields CDR1 LNHNV and CDR2 YYDKDF (reference sequence). The CDR3 extends over 13 amino acids. This CDR3 reads CATSMGGTDTQYF. CDR3 DNA sequence: TGTGCCACGAGCATGGGAGGCACAGATACGCAGTATTTT.

The rearrangement uses TRBV11-3 and TRBJ2-1; TRBD2 matches at 7 bases. From germline, CDR1 is SGHNT and CDR2 YENEEA. The CDR3 length is 15 residues. The trim removed 1 base at V and 5 bases at J, leaving 5 bases unmatched. For the CDR3, the DNA is TGTGCCAGCAGCTTAGGCAGCGGGAAAGACAATGAGCAGTTCTTC. It is translated as CASSLGSGKDNEQFF.

There are a few counts of this clonotype. CDR3 loop: CASSLGRDSSGNTIYF. The CDR3 coding sequence is TGTGCCAGCAGCCTGGGACGGGACAGCTCTGGAAACACCATATATTTT. The chain employs TRBV7-9 and TRBJ1-3, with 7 nucleotides matching TRBD1. Germline lookup yields CDR1 SEHNR and CDR2 FQNEAQ (reference sequence). With 5 bases clipped from V and 0 bases from J, the junction kept 7 bases outside the gene matches. The CDR3 consists of 16 residues.

This chain links TRBV7-2 with TRBJ1-1, with a tentative D call TRBD1 (5 bases). This CDR3 comprises 12 residues. Per germline, CDR1 SGHTA and CDR2 FQGNSA. V gave up 5 bases and J gave up 10 bases, with 14 bases separating them. CDR3 amino acids: CASSRFSGAAFF. For the CDR3, the DNA is TGTGCCAGCAGCCGATTCTCCGGGGCAGCTTTCTTT.

This clonotype appeared many times. The chain employs TRBV18 and TRBJ2-7; D not resolved. CDR3 length: 13 residues. Germline loops: CDR1 KGHSH, CDR2 LQKENI. Deletions cut 0 bases from V and 4 bases from J, with 7 bases between. For the CDR3, the DNA is TGTGCCAGCTCACCACCCCGCCGGTACGAGCAGTACTTC. This sequence encodes CASSPPRRYEQYF.

The CDR3 protein is CASSWPVTGELFF. CDR3 DNA sequence: TGTGCCAGTTCCTGGCCAGTCACCGGGGAGCTGTTTTTT. The chain uses TRBV7-9 and TRBJ2-2; D not resolved. Germline V gives CDR1 SEHNR, CDR2 FQNEAQ (reference sequence). The CDR3 spans 13 residues. V was shortened by 9 bases and J by 4 bases, with 12 bases between the two germline ends.

This chain joins TRBV20-1 and TRBJ2-1; 13 nucleotides agree with TRBD2. J gave up 0 bases and V 1 base, and 12 bases lay outside the gene matches. The CDR3 covers 20 residues. Per the germline V gene, CDR1 is DFQATT and CDR2 is SNEGSKA (reference sequence). Here the CDR3 DNA reads TGCAGTGCTAGAGCTAAAGGGACTAGCGGGAATCCCAGCTCCTACAATGAGCAGTTCTTC. This sequence encodes CSARAKGTSGNPSSYNEQFF.

This chain joins TRBV6-2 or TRBV6-3 and TRBJ2-1; 8 bases match TRBD2. This CDR3 contains 16 residues. CDR1 and CDR2 (germline): MNHEY, SVGEGT. The V segment lost 2 bases and the J segment 2 bases; nucleotides outside the gene matches: 5. CDR3 DNA: TGTGCCAGCAGTTACGTCGGCGGGAGGACCTACAATGAGCAGTTCTTC. Translation: CASSYVGGRTYNEQFF.

The rearrangement joins TRBV15 to TRBJ2-3; 11 nucleotides align to TRBD2. CDR1 is LNHNV and CDR2 is YYDKDF in the germline V gene (reference sequence). Germline trimming cut 0 bases from V and 2 bases from J; bases unmatched to any gene: 10. The CDR3 is made up of 19 amino acids. CDR3 loop: CATSRDRSRLAGFTDTQYF. CDR3 nucleotides: TGTGCCACCAGCAGAGATAGGTCCCGACTAGCGGGATTCACAGATACGCAGTATTTT.